Listed below are T cell receptor beta chains from one sample, sequenced in a study of blood T cells in healthy people across ages. TCRdb re-called the 5' RACE reads through MiXCR, storing one row per CDR3 protein. The profile shows roughly 680,000 distinct CDR3 sequences, around 20% of them singletons. Specimen: blood. These receptors originate from a man between 65 and 85 years old in good health. Each CDR3 is given with its conserved first and last residue. The D gene is left open where the match is weak. Clone size is stated in some rows and not others, as once, few, many or a class when expanded.

TRBD2,TRBJ2-5,TRBV5-1,NA,TGCGCCAGCACCCTATCCGGACTAGCGGAGACCCAGTACTTC,CASTLSGLAETQYF
NA,TRBJ2-3,TRBV29-1,NA,TGCAGCGCCGAACCAGCGTCTCACACAGATACGCAGTATTTT,CSAEPASHTDTQYF
NA,TRBJ2-1,TRBV29-1,NA,TGCAGCGTTGATACGGATTTGTACGGTGAGCAGTTCTTC,CSVDTDLYGEQFF
NA,TRBJ1-6,TRBV5-8,few,TGTGCCAGCAGCTTGGCTCAGGGTGGCTATAATTCACCCCTCCACTTT,CASSLAQGGYNSPLHF
TRBD2,TRBJ2-7,TRBV4-1,few,TGCGCCAGCAGCCAACCGAAGGGGACTAGCGGGATTAGTGAGCAGTACTTC,CASSQPKGTSGISEQYF
NA,TRBJ2-7,TRBV6-1,few,TGTGCCACCTTTGCGAAGGACTCCTACGAGCAGTACTTC,CATFAKDSYEQYF
NA,TRBJ2-5,TRBV20-1,few,TGCAGTGCTACCAGCCCCCGGACAGCCAACCAAGAGACCCGGTACTTC,CSATSPRTANQETRYF
NA,TRBJ1-2,TRBV7-2,NA,TGTGCCAGCAGCTCCATAGTAGGGAACTATGGCTACACCTTC,CASSSIVGNYGYTF
NA,TRBJ2-3,TRBV7-8,NA,TGCGCCAGCACCTTGTCCCCCTTGTTTGGTACGCAGTATTTT,CASTLSPLFGTQYF
TRBD2,TRBJ2-3,TRBV7-9,NA,TGTGCCAGCAGCTTGCTAGCGGGAGGGCCTTCAGATACGCAGTATTTT,CASSLLAGGPSDTQYF
TRBD2,TRBJ2-1,TRBV28,NA,TGTGCCAGTAGGACTAGCGGACCATACAATGAGCAGTTCTTC,CASRTSGPYNEQFF
NA,TRBJ2-7,TRBV28,NA,TGTGCCAGCAGTGCCGCGATAGGAACCTCACTGGGGGAGCAGTACTTC,CASSAAIGTSLGEQYF
NA,TRBJ1-1,TRBV20-1,NA,TGCAGTGCTAGGTATGGGAACACTGAAGCTTTCTTT,CSARYGNTEAFF
TRBD1,TRBJ1-4,TRBV14,few,TGTGCCAGCAGCCGGACAGGGGGGTACGAAAAACTGTTTTTT,CASSRTGGYEKLFF
NA,TRBJ2-7,TRBV7-2,few,TGTGCCAGCAGCTCCCGGGCGGGGTACGAGCAGTACTTC,CASSSRAGYEQYF
NA,TRBJ1-6,TRBV9,NA,TGTGCCGGCAGCGAGGCAGGGGACAATTCACCCCTCCACTTT,CAGSEAGDNSPLHF
TRBD2,TRBJ2-7,TRBV27,few,TGTGCCAGCAGTAGGACTAGCGGGAGCAACGGGCAGTACTTC,CASSRTSGSNGQYF
NA,TRBJ2-7,TRBV6-5,NA,TGTGCCAGCAGTTACTCGAGGGTAGCGGAGGCCTACGAGCAGTACTTC,CASSYSRVAEAYEQYF
NA,TRBJ2-7,TRBV29-1,medium-sized,TGCAGCGTTGAATGGGGGTACGAGCAGTACTTC,CSVEWGYEQYF
NA,TRBJ1-1,TRBV3-1,NA,TGTGCCAGCAGCCAAGATTTGGGGGCGCGGGCTTTCTTT,CASSQDLGARAFF
NA,TRBJ2-1,TRBV12-5,NA,TGTGCTAGTGGTTCCGACTCCTACAATGAGCAGTTCTTC,CASGSDSYNEQFF
TRBD1,TRBJ1-2,TRBV7-2,NA,TGTGCCAGCAGTTACAGCCAGGGGGACTATGGCTACACCTTC,CASSYSQGDYGYTF
NA,TRBJ1-1,TRBV2,many,TGTGCCAGCAGTGAAACAGGGCTCACTGAAGCTTTCTTT,CASSETGLTEAFF
TRBD1,TRBJ2-2,TRBV28,NA,TGTGCCACCGGACAGGGGGCGACCGGGGAGCTGTTTTTT,CATGQGATGELFF
NA,TRBJ2-7,TRBV18,NA,TGTGCCAGCTCACCAGGGCGGGCCCCCTACGAGCAGTACTTC,CASSPGRAPYEQYF
NA,TRBJ2-5,TRBV4-1,few,TGCGCCAGCAGCCTCACTAGTCAACAAGAGACCCAGTACTTC,CASSLTSQQETQYF
NA,TRBJ1-4,TRBV20-1,many,TGCAGTGCTAGAGAGGTGGGGGCAGGTGAAAAACTGTTTTTT,CSAREVGAGEKLFF
TRBD2,TRBJ2-1,TRBV5-1,NA,TGCGCCAGCAGCTTGACGCCTAGCGGGACGGGGTCCAATGAGCAGTTCTTC,CASSLTPSGTGSNEQFF
NA,TRBJ2-5,TRBV7-9,NA,TGTGCCAGCAGCTTAGCAAGCCCGGTCGAGACCCAGTACTTC,CASSLASPVETQYF